These 4 T cell receptor beta chains were sequenced from one sample in a study of CD8 T cells in ankylosing spondylitis. MiXCR, run by TCRdb on the 5' RACE reads, gives a single entry per CDR3 protein. Of hundreds of thousands of distinct CDR3 sequences detected, roughly 32% appear once; the ten largest clones hold around 4.2%. The specimen was blood, either unsorted or a sorted T cell fraction (not recorded which). These receptors were obtained from a male donor with ankylosing spondylitis or in good health (not recorded which).

The table lists this clonotype with many counts. The rearrangement joins TRBV20-1 to TRBJ1-2; a weak D match, TRBD1 (5 bases). The germline CDR1 and CDR2 sequences are DFQATT and SNEGSKA (reference sequence). Trimming pared 7 bases from V and 8 bases from J, leaving 17 bases between. This CDR3 contains 12 residues. The CDR3 sequence is CSVTGETIGYTF. DNA for the CDR3: TGCAGTGTCACAGGAGAGACTATAGGCTACACCTTC.

In its sample, this clonotype was seen a few times. The rearrangement links TRBV6-1 to TRBJ2-7, with 9 bases aligning to TRBD1. The germline gives CDR1 MNHNS, CDR2 SASEGT. The CDR3 has 14 amino acids. Unmatched junction bases numbered 7, after V lost 7 bases and J lost 3 bases. The CDR3 loop is CASTADRGDYEQYF. CDR3 nucleotides: TGTGCCAGCACCGCGGACAGGGGCGACTACGAGCAGTACTTC.

This clonotype was seen a few times. The V and J genes are TRBV5-5 and TRBJ2-3, with D maybe TRBD1 (5 bases). This CDR3 has 13 amino acids. V was shortened by 4 bases and J by 4 bases, with 10 bases between the two germline ends. Germline CDR1 reads SGHKS; CDR2 reads YYEKEE (reference sequence). CDR3 sequence reads: CASSATVADTQYF. CDR3 in DNA: TGTGCCAGCAGCGCGACAGTCGCAGATACGCAGTATTTT. Combining the CDR3 with reference TRBV5-5 and TRBJ2-3 gives the whole variable domain DAGVTQSPTHLIKTRGQQVTLRCSPISGHKSVSWYQQVLGQGPQFIFQYYEKEERGRGNFPDRFSARQFPNYSSELNVNALLLGDSALYLCASSATVADTQYFGPGTRLTVL.

This clonotype has just a few counts. V gene TRBV6-5 combines with J gene TRBJ2-3; D gene ambiguous. The CDR3 is 12 residues long. With 6 bases removed from V and 6 bases from J, the gap between germline ends came to 10 bases. CDR1 is MNHEY, CDR2 SVGAGI, per germline. Written as DNA, the CDR3 is TGTGCCAGCAGCCGAGGTACGGATACGCAGTATTTT. Translating gives CASSRGTDTQYF.